The 19 T cell receptor beta chains below come from one sample, sequenced in a study of blood T cell repertoires in COVID-19. Here immunoSEQ multiplex PCR was the method, and the copy in TCRdb shows in-frame clones only, minus some. The profile shows 15,000 to 20,000 clones, roughly 89% of them singletons. Sequencing was carried out using peripheral blood. These receptors were collected from a man between 60 and 75 years old with active COVID-19.

The chain combines TRBV5-1 with TRBJ2-3; D is perhaps TRBD2 (5 bases). This CDR3 contains 13 residues. V lost 2 bases to trimming and J lost 5 bases, with 9 bases between them. CDR1 is SGHRS and CDR2 is YFSETQ in the germline V gene. Written as DNA, the CDR3 is TGCGCCAGCAGCTTAGGTGAGGGAGATACGCAGTATTTT. This encodes CASSLGEGDTQYF.

This rearrangement joins TRBV6-1 to TRBJ1-2, with TRBD1 matching over 8 bases. Germline values: CDR1 MNHNS, CDR2 SASEGT. After removal of 0 bases from V and 7 bases from J, the junction contained 4 bases not matched to a gene. The CDR3 covers 14 residues. CDR3 protein: CASSEAGTGGGYTF. Written as DNA, the CDR3 is TGTGCCAGCAGTGAAGCGGGAACAGGGGGTGGCTACACCTTC.

This chain links TRBV4-3 with TRBJ1-2; D unclear. V lost 1 base and J 3 bases, leaving 12 bases between the germline ends. CDR1 is LGHNA, CDR2 YSLEER, per germline. The CDR3 runs 15 residues. The CDR3 DNA sequence: TGCGCCAGCAGCCAAGTTGGAGGCAAGGACTATGGCTACACCTTC. This codes for CASSQVGGKDYGYTF.

The V call is TRBV5-1, the J call TRBJ2-6; 8 nucleotides align to TRBD1. V shed 4 bases, J shed 3 bases, and the junction held 9 bases outside the gene matches. The CDR3 is made up of 17 amino acids. Germline V gene data show CDR1 as SGHRS and CDR2 as YFSETQ. The CDR3: CASSPRSGGYGANVLTF. CDR3 sequence (DNA): TGCGCCAGCAGCCCCCGGTCAGGGGGCTATGGGGCCAACGTCCTGACTTTC.

The V gene is TRBV11-2, the J gene TRBJ2-2; TRBD2 matches at 11 bases. The ends lost 1 base at V and 5 bases at J; junction bases unmatched: 3. Germline lookup yields CDR1 SGHAT and CDR2 FQNNGV. CDR3 length: 16 residues. The CDR3 DNA sequence: TGTGCCAGCAGCTTAGTAGCGGGGGGGAGTACCGGGGAGCTGTTTTTT. Its translation is CASSLVAGGSTGELFF.

The V gene is TRBV9, the J gene TRBJ2-1, with D maybe TRBD1 (6 bases). Trimming left V 3 bases short and J 8 bases short, with 18 bases between. The length of the CDR3 is 15 residues. Germline assignment: CDR1 SGDLS and CDR2 YYNGEE. The CDR3 here is CASSAGSQGWHEQFF. CDR3 DNA: TGTGCCAGCAGCGCCGGCTCACAGGGTTGGCATGAGCAGTTCTTC.

The chain combines TRBV6-5 with TRBJ1-3; D is possibly TRBD1 (5 bases). Trimming cost V 10 bases and J 0 bases, with 13 bases left between them. This CDR3 has 14 residues. In germline, CDR1 is MNHEY, CDR2 SVGAGI. The DNA of the CDR3 is TGTGCCACCTCCCGGGGGTCCTCTGGAAACACCATATATTTT. Amino acids: CATSRGSSGNTIYF.

This rearrangement joins TRBV6-6 to TRBJ1-1; a weak D match, TRBD1 (6 bases). V gave up 5 bases and J gave up 5 bases, with 15 bases separating them. Germline V gives CDR1 MNHNY, CDR2 SVGAGI (reference sequence). The CDR3 extends over 14 amino acids. The CDR3 is CASSAPGARTEAFF. Written as DNA, the CDR3 is TGTGCCAGCAGTGCACCAGGGGCGAGAACTGAAGCTTTCTTT.

The J gene is TRBJ2-5, the V gene TRBV7-9, with 14 bases aligning to TRBD2. This CDR3 comprises 16 residues. Germline V lookup: CDR1 SEHNR, CDR2 FQNEAQ (reference sequence). Unmatched junction bases numbered 7, after V lost 5 bases and J lost 5 bases. As DNA, the CDR3 is TGTGCCAGCAGCCGGGGACTAGCGGGAGCTCGGGAGACCCAGTACTTC. Its translation: CASSRGLAGARETQYF.

The genes are TRBV7-8 and TRBJ1-5; weak D call: TRBD1 (5 bases). Per germline, CDR1 SGHVS and CDR2 FQNEAQ. The CDR3 has 14 amino acids. V lost 5 bases and J 7 bases, leaving 15 bases between the germline ends. Here the CDR3 reads CASSPGGNWQPQHF. As DNA, the CDR3 is TGTGCCAGCAGCCCTGGGGGGAATTGGCAGCCCCAGCATTTT.

The chain's CDR3 is CASSRDRSSTGELFF. In DNA form, the CDR3 reads TGTGCCAGCAGTCGAGACAGGTCGAGCACCGGGGAGCTGTTTTTT. The V call is TRBV7-2, the J call TRBJ2-2; weak D call: TRBD1 (6 bases). The CDR3 length is 15 residues. The germline V and J ends were trimmed by 6 bases and 4 bases, with 15 bases remaining between them. Germline CDR1 and CDR2: SGHTA and FQGNSA.

The chain has TRBV9 and TRBJ2-1; 13 bases are shared with TRBD2. V gave up 3 bases and J gave up 6 bases; unmatched junction bases: 3. Germline V gene data show CDR1 as SGDLS and CDR2 as YYNGEE. This CDR3 contains 15 residues. The CDR3 region is CASSAGLAGANEQFF. CDR3 sequence (DNA): TGTGCCAGCAGCGCCGGACTAGCGGGAGCCAATGAGCAGTTCTTC. Supplemented by reference TRBV9 and TRBJ2-1, the full variable domain reads DSGVTQTPKHLITATGQRVTLRCSPRSGDLSVYWYQQSLDQGLQFLIQYYNGEERAKGNILERFSAQQFPDLHSELNLSSLELGDSALYFCASSAGLAGANEQFFGPGTRLTVL.

The chain links TRBV6-5 to TRBJ2-5, with D possibly matching TRBD2 (5 bases). The CDR3 loop spans 14 amino acids. The germline V gene has CDR1 MNHEY and CDR2 SVGAGI. Deletions cut 0 bases from V and 5 bases from J, with 10 bases between. The DNA for the CDR3 is TGTGCCAGCAGTTACTCGAACGGGGTTGAGACCCAGTACTTC. Translating it yields CASSYSNGVETQYF.

This sequence joins TRBV7-6 and TRBJ2-5; no definite D call. Trimming took off 5 bases at V and 0 bases at J, with 4 bases between the two ends. The CDR3 runs 12 residues. Germline-derived CDR1 and CDR2 are SGHVS and FNYEAQ. In nucleotides, the CDR3 is TGTGCCAGCAGCCTAAACCAAGAGACCCAGTACTTC. Translating it yields CASSLNQETQYF.

V gene TRBV5-3 combines with J gene TRBJ2-2; TRBD2 agrees at 9 bases. TRBV5-3 is an ORF, and what it does is uncertain. The CDR3 loop spans 18 amino acids. V was clipped by 4 bases and J by 7 bases; unmatched bases: 17. The CDR3: CARSPLWREGRDGGELFF. The CDR3 DNA reads as TGTGCCAGAAGCCCCCTTTGGCGGGAGGGCAGGGATGGCGGGGAGCTGTTTTTT.

This chain uses TRBV6-6 with TRBJ1-5; no definite D call. Trimming left V 5 bases short and J 6 bases short, with 17 bases between. CDR3 length: 15 residues. In germline, CDR1 is MNHNY, CDR2 SVGAGI (reference sequence). CDR3: CASSTGYLASQPQHF. The CDR3 nucleotides read TGTGCCAGCAGTACTGGATACCTAGCGAGTCAGCCCCAGCATTTT.

The chain employs TRBV28 and TRBJ1-3, with 9 bases aligning to TRBD1. CDR1 MDHEN and CDR2 SYDVKM come from the germline V gene. V was clipped by 5 bases and J by 5 bases; unmatched bases: 7. The CDR3 sequence is 15 residues long. CDR3: CASSGQGRMRNTIYF. CDR3 DNA: TGTGCCAGCAGTGGACAGGGGCGAATGAGAAACACCATATATTTT.

The rearrangement links TRBV7-8 to TRBJ2-3; 9 bases agree with TRBD1. Germline-derived CDR1 and CDR2 are SGHVS and FQNEAQ. With 4 bases clipped from V and 4 bases from J, the junction kept 3 bases outside the gene matches. This CDR3 has 14 residues. The CDR3 sequence: CASSSWTGADTQYF. CDR3 coding DNA: TGTGCCAGCAGCTCCTGGACAGGGGCAGATACGCAGTATTTT.

This chain connects TRBV2 to TRBJ2-5; the match to TRBD1 covers 7 bases. With V trimmed by 11 bases and J by 2 bases, 2 bases remained unmatched. CDR3 length: 11 amino acids. Looked up from germline, CDR1 is SNHLY and CDR2 is FYNNEI. The CDR3 loop reads CADRVQETQYF. The CDR3 region has the DNA TGTGCCGACAGGGTACAAGAGACCCAGTACTTC.